Given below is one T cell receptor beta chain in context. These data come from a study of T cell changes during pregnancy in multiple sclerosis. The table came from immunoSEQ multiplex PCR; TCRdb's copy has only in-frame clones and leaves some out. The profile shows 19,000 or so clones, 88% of them singletons. The sequence derives from a female donor in good health, enrolled as a control in a pregnancy study. Sequenced material: CD8+ T cells from peripheral blood mononuclear cells, taken after pregnancy.

This CDR3 reads CASSSLDRPGNTEAFF. CDR3 nucleotides: TGTGCCAGCAGTTCGCTGGACAGGCCAGGGAACACTGAAGCTTTCTTT. This rearrangement joins TRBV28 to TRBJ1-1, with 7 bases identical to TRBD1. The CDR3 contains 16 residues. J lost 1 base, V lost 4 bases, and 9 bases had no gene match. Germline V gives CDR1 MDHEN, CDR2 SYDVKM.